A selection of T cell receptor beta chains follows, all from one sample in a study of PD-L1 blockade in urothelial cancer. Only in-frame clones appear in the TCRdb table, and some are missing; sequencing was by immunoSEQ multiplex PCR. The repertoire holds tens of thousands of clones, almost 85% seen once, with approximately 3% in the top ten. Material: PBMCs, obtained around atezolizumab (anti-PD-L1) treatment. The receptors here all came from a man in his 70s with urothelial cancer. CDR3s include the opening cysteine and the closing phenylalanine or tryptophan. A D gene is named only where the DNA matches it firmly. Size is omitted from some rows. Given values are once, few, many or a class for expanded clones.

. | . | TRBJ2-3 | TRBV18 | CASSRTSRQDTQYF | TGTGCCAGCTCACGCACCTCCAGACAAGATACGCAGTATTTT
. | . | TRBJ1-1 | TRBV7-8 | CASSLRMNTEAFF | TGTGCCAGCAGCTTGCGAATGAACACTGAAGCTTTCTTT
TRBD1 | . | TRBJ1-3 | TRBV5-1 | CASSAGTGGNTIYF | TGCGCCAGCAGCGCCGGGACAGGAGGAAACACCATATATTTT
TRBD2 | . | TRBJ2-2 | TRBV4-3 | CASSQSVAGAAGELFF | TGCGCCAGCAGCCAAAGTGTAGCGGGAGCGGCCGGGGAGCTGTTTTTT
TRBD1 | few | TRBJ1-2 | TRBV5-6 | CASSTLDRGQGGYTF | TGTGCCAGCAGCACCCTGGACAGGGGGCAAGGTGGCTACACCTTC
. | . | TRBJ2-5 | TRBV5-1 | CASSLWGESQETQYF | TGCGCCAGCAGCTTGTGGGGCGAATCCCAAGAGACCCAGTACTTC
TRBD1 | . | TRBJ2-5 | TRBV7-3 | CASSPTGGGGETQYF | TGTGCCAGCAGCCCAACAGGGGGCGGTGGGGAGACCCAGTACTTC
. | . | TRBJ2-1 | TRBV19 | CASSIDRRAREQFF | TGTGCCAGTAGTATAGATAGGAGGGCCAGGGAGCAGTTCTTC
. | . | TRBJ1-1 | TRBV25-1 | CASSATANTEAFF | TGTGCCAGCAGTGCGACAGCGAACACTGAAGCTTTCTTT
. | . | TRBJ1-4 | TRBV27 | CASSPVVVAEKLFF | TGTGCCAGCAGTCCCGTGGTGGTGGCCGAAAAACTGTTTTTT
TRBD1 | . | TRBJ1-1 | TRBV19 | CASSINRGRMNTEAFF | TGTGCCAGTAGCATCAACAGGGGTCGGATGAACACTGAAGCTTTCTTT
TRBD2 | . | TRBJ2-1 | TRBV7-7 | CASSLGVSGRGGEQFF | TGTGCCAGCAGCTTAGGGGTTAGCGGGAGAGGCGGTGAGCAGTTCTTC